This T cell receptor (beta chain) originates from a study of CD8 T cells in Susac syndrome. Germline CDR1 LGHDT, CDR2 YNNKEL (reference sequence). The CDR3 runs 13 residues. V lost 3 bases to trimming and J lost 2 bases, with 7 bases between them. Reverse transcription used roughly 0.5 to 1 ug RNA and random hexamers. MiXCR, run by TCRdb on the immunoSEQ multiplex PCR reads, gives a single entry per CDR3 protein. The sample holds approximately 200,000 distinct CDR3 sequences, just under 95% seen once. In its sample, this clonotype was seen a few times. The sequence was obtained from a human donor with multiple sclerosis. Sequenced sample: CD4+ T cells from PBMCs. V is TRBV3-1 and J is TRBJ2-5, with D tentatively TRBD1 or TRBD2 (5 bases each). The CDR3 DNA reads TGTGCCAGCAGCCATGGGGGACAAGAGACCCAGTACTTC. This codes for CASSHGGQETQYF.